The rows below give T cell receptor beta chains drawn from one sample of a study of T-cell memory formation after mild COVID-19. Each CDR3 protein is one row after TCRdb ran MiXCR on the 5' RACE reads. The sample yields a few hundred thousand distinct CDR3 sequences, roughly 23% seen once. Input material: PBMCs or a T cell subset sorted from them (not recorded which). The receptor set was obtained from an adult woman who had mild COVID-19 (a few samples of this study predate the infection). Cell type and time point are not known. CDR3s include the opening cysteine and the closing phenylalanine or tryptophan.

v_call: TRBV7-2
cdr3_length: 15
cdr3_aa: CASRPDRGLGTEAFF

v_call: TRBV7-9
cdr3_length: 16
cdr3_aa: CASSLVLGRNTGELFF

v_call: TRBV5-1
cdr3_length: 14
cdr3_aa: CASSLGGGLREQYF

v_call: TRBV27
cdr3_length: 15
cdr3_aa: CASSLEGGITYEQYF

v_call: TRBV29-1
cdr3_length: 14
cdr3_aa: CSVRLDRLNTEAFF

v_call: TRBV27
cdr3_length: 13
cdr3_aa: CASSWGSDNEQFF

v_call: TRBV30
cdr3_length: 13
cdr3_aa: CASARGLENTIYF

v_call: TRBV7-8
cdr3_length: 12
cdr3_aa: CASSRDLYGYTF

v_call: TRBV6-2/TRBV6-3
cdr3_length: 17
cdr3_aa: CASSFSPSGTGGTEAFF

v_call: TRBV12-3/TRBV12-4
cdr3_length: 15
cdr3_aa: CASSTSGSRTDTQYF